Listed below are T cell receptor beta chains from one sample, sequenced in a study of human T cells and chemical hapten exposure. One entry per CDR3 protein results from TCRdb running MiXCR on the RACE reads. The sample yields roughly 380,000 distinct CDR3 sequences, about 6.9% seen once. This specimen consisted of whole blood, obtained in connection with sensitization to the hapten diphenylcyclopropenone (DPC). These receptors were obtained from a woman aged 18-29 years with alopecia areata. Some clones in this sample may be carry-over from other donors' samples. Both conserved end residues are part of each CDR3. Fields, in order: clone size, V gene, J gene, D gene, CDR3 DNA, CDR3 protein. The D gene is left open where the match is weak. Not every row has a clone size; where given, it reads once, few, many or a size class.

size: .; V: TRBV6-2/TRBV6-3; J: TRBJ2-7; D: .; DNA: TGTGCCAGCGGCCCTCGGACACCCTACGAGCAGTACTTC; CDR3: CASGPRTPYEQYF
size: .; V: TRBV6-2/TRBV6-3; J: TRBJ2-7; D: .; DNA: TGTGCCAGCAGTTACTCAGACAGCTCCTACGAGCAGTACTTC; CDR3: CASSYSDSSYEQYF
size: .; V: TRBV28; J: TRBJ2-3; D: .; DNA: TGTGCCAGCAGTTTCGACTTGACAGGAGCTGCAGATACGCAGTATTTT; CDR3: CASSFDLTGAADTQYF
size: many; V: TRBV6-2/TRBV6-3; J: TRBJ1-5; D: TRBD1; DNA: TGTGCCAGCAGGGGGGACAGTAGCAATCAGCCCCAGCATTTT; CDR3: CASRGDSSNQPQHF
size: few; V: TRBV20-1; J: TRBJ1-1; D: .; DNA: TGCAGTGCTAGAGAAAGGGGGAATCGTAGAACTGAAGCTTTCTTT; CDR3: CSARERGNRRTEAFF
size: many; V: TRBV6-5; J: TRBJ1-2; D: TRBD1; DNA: TGTGCCAGCAGTTATCGGACAGGGAACTATGGCTACACCTTC; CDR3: CASSYRTGNYGYTF
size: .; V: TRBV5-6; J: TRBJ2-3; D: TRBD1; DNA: TGTGCCAGCAGCTTGGCTGCGACAGGGTACACAGATACGCAGTATTTT; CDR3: CASSLAATGYTDTQYF
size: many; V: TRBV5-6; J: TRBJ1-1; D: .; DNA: TGTGCCAGCAGCTTAAAATTCGTGAACACTGAAGCTTTCTTT; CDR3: CASSLKFVNTEAFF
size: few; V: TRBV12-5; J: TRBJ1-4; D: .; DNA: TGTGCTAGTGGTTTATTAGCCCAGAATGAAAAACTGTTTTTT; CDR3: CASGLLAQNEKLFF
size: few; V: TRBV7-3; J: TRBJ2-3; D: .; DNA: TGTGCCAGCAGCCCGAACAAGGCAGATACGCAGTATTTT; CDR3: CASSPNKADTQYF
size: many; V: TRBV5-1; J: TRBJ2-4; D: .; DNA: TGCGCCAGCAGCTCCCTCGTCGGAACCTCGGACATTCAGTACTTC; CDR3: CASSSLVGTSDIQYF
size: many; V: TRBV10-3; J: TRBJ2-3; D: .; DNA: TGTGCCATCAAGGGGGAGCTTTGGGATACGCAGTATTTT; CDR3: CAIKGELWDTQYF
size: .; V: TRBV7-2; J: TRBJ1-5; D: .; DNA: TGTGGCGTGTCGGAGGTTAGCAATCAGCCCCAGCATTTT; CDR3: CGVSEVSNQPQHF
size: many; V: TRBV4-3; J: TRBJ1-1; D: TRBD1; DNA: TGCGCCAGCAGCCAAGATAACAGGGGGAAAACTGAAGCTTTCTTT; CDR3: CASSQDNRGKTEAFF
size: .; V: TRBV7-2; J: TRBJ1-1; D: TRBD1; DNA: TGTGCCAGCAGCTTAGTGGGGACAGGGGCGAACACTGAAGCTTTCTTT; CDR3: CASSLVGTGANTEAFF
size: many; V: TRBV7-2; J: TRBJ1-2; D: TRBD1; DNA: TGTGCCAGCAGCTTTGTTGGACAGGGGCATGGCTACACCTTC; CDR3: CASSFVGQGHGYTF
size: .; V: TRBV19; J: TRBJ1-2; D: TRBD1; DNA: TGTGCCAGTAGTATTTCCTCGCCCGGGACAGGGGGCCTCGGCTACACCTTC; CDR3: CASSISSPGTGGLGYTF
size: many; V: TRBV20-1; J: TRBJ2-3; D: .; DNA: TGCAGTGCTAGCCTTCTCGTGGGCGCAGATACGCAGTATTTT; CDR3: CSASLLVGADTQYF
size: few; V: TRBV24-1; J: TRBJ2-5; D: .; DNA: TGTGCCACCAGTGAGGGCGGCCAAGAGACCCAGTACTTC; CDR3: CATSEGGQETQYF
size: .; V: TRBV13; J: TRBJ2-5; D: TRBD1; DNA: TGTGCCAGCAGCTCTAACCGACAGGGCGAAGAGACCCAGTACTTC; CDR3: CASSSNRQGEETQYF
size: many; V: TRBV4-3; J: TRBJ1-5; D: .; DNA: TGCGCCAGCAGCCAAGAAGGGGGTCACTATCAGCCCCAGCATTTT; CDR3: CASSQEGGHYQPQHF
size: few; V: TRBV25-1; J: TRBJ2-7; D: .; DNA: TGTGCCAGCGAAAACCCCGGCGGAACCTACGAGCAGTACTTC; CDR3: CASENPGGTYEQYF
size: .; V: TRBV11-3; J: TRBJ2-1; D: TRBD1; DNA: TGTGCCAGCAGCCCGACGACAGGGATCTACAATGAGCAGTTCTTC; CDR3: CASSPTTGIYNEQFF
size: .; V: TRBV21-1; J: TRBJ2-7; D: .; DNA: TGTGCCAGCAGCAAAGGCGGCAAAGGGACTAGCCATTCAAAGCAGTACTTC; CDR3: CASSKGGKGTSHSKQYF
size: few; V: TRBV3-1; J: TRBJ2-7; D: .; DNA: TGTGCCAGCAGCCAAGCTGCAGAGAGAGGGGAGCAGTACTTC; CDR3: CASSQAAERGEQYF
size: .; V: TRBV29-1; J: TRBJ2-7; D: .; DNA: TGCAGCGTTGAATCGGGAGACGAGCAGTACTTC; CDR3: CSVESGDEQYF
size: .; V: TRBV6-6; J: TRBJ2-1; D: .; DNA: TGTGCCAGCAGCCTCCCGACAGGTTTGAATGAGCAGTTCTTC; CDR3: CASSLPTGLNEQFF
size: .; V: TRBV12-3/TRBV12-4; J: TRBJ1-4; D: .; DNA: TGTGCCAGCAGTCTCGGGGCTTCTAGGGAAAAACTGTTTTTT; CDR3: CASSLGASREKLFF
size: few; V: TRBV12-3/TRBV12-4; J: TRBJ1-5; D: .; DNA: TGTGCCAGCAGTTTAACGGCACTACATCAGCCCCAGCATTTT; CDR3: CASSLTALHQPQHF
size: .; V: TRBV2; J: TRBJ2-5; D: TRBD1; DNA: TGTGCCAGCGGGACAGCACAAGAGACCCAGTACTTC; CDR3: CASGTAQETQYF